This T cell receptor beta chain was retrieved from a study of blood T cell repertoires in COVID-19. Turning to the study itself: The United States, Italy and Spain were the sources of the acute and convalescent COVID-19 samples. The analysed material was cDNA or gDNA that came from T cells, B-cell-depleted T cells, or PBMCs.

Original methodology: Counts of nucleated cells, estimated from reference gene primer amplification, were obtained. Clones were sequenced by immunoSEQ multiplex PCR, and TCRdb holds only the in-frame ones, with some missing. The DNA gave D and trimming, while V, J and clone size come from that table. Among 230,000 or so clones listed, 90% were seen once. Seattle enrolled patients during active infection and tracked them longitudinally. The CDR3 has 14 residues. V trimming: 6 bases; J trimming: 5 bases; junction bases outside the gene matches: 5. Per the germline V gene, CDR1 is SNHLY and CDR2 is FYNNEI.

This clonotype was sampled from a woman aged 60-75 years with COVID-19, enrolled during active disease. The sample consisted of peripheral blood. The V and J genes are TRBV2 and TRBJ2-2, with 8 bases lining up with TRBD2. The CDR3 loop is CASSGGAWTGELFF. In DNA, the CDR3 is TGTGCCAGCAGCGGGGGGGCCTGGACCGGGGAGCTGTTTTTT.